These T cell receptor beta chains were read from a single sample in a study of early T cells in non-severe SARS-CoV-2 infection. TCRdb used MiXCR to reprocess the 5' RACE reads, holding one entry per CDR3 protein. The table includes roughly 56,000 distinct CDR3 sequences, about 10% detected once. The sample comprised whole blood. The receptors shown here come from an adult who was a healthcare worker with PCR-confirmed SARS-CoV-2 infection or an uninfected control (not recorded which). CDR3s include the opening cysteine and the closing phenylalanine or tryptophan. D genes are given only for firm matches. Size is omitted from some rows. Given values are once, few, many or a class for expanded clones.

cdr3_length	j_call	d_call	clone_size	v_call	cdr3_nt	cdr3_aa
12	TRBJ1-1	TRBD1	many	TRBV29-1	TGCAGCGGAAGGACAGGGATCGCTGAAGCTTTCTTT	CSGRTGIAEAFF
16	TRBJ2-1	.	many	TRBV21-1	TGTGCCAGCAGCAATTTTCGCGGGAGCTCCTACAATGAGCAGTTCTTC	CASSNFRGSSYNEQFF
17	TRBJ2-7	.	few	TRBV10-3	TGTGCCATCAGTGAGTCCTTGGTGGGACTTCAAGCCTACGAGCAGTACTTC	CAISESLVGLQAYEQYF
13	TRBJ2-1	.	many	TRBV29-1	TGCAGCGTTGTTCGTCTAGCCTCTAATGAGCAGTTCTTC	CSVVRLASNEQFF
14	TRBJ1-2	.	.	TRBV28	TGTGCCAGCACCCGGGCTGAGGTCCCAAATAGCTACACCTTC	CASTRAEVPNSYTF
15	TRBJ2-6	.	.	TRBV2	TGTGCCAGCAGTCTCACAGGGATGGGGGCCAACGTCCTGACTTTC	CASSLTGMGANVLTF
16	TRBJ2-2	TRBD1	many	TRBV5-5	TGTGCCAGCAGCTGGACAGGGGGCGGTGGGTTGATGGAGCTGTTTTTT	CASSWTGGGGLMELFF
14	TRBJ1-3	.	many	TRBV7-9	TGTGCCAGCAGCTTCGGTAGCTCTGGAAACACCATATATTTT	CASSFGSSGNTIYF
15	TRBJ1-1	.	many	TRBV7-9	TGTGCCAGCAGCTCGCCGGGTCCCGAAGGCACTGAAGCTTTCTTT	CASSSPGPEGTEAFF
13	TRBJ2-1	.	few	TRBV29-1	TGCAGCGTTTCAGGGATTGGGGACAATGAGCAGTTCTTC	CSVSGIGDNEQFF
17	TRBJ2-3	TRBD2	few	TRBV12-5	TGTGCTAGTGGTTTGGTCCTAGCGGGAGCAAGCACAGATACGCAGTATTTT	CASGLVLAGASTDTQYF
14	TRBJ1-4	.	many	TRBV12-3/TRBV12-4	TGTGCCAGCAGCCGGAGGGGTTCTAATGAAAAACTGTTTTTT	CASSRRGSNEKLFF
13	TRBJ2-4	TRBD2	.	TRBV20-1	TGCAGTGCTCCTCTAGCGGGAAGGAACATTCAGTACTTC	CSAPLAGRNIQYF
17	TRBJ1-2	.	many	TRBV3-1	TGTGCCAGCAGCCAAGATCGGATGCAGGGGCAGATATTGGGCTACACCTTC	CASSQDRMQGQILGYTF
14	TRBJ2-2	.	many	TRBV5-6	TGTGCCAGCAGCTTTGGCGTCAGGACCGGGGAGCTGTTTTTT	CASSFGVRTGELFF
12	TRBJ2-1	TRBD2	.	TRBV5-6	TGTGCCAGTCAGGCTAGCGGAAATGAGCAGTTCTTC	CASQASGNEQFF
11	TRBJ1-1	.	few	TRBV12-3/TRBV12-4	TGTGCCAGCAGTTTGGTGGAAGGAGCTTTCTTT	CASSLVEGAFF
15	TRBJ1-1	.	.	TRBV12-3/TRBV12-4	TGTGCCAGCAGCCGCCGAGCGACAGGTTCTACTGAAGCTTTCTTT	CASSRRATGSTEAFF
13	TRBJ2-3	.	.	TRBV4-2	TGTGCCAGCAGCCAGAGCTACACAGATACGCAGTATTTT	CASSQSYTDTQYF
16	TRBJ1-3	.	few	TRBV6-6	TGTGCCAGCAGTTACGACAGGACAGCCTCTGGAAACACCATATATTTT	CASSYDRTASGNTIYF
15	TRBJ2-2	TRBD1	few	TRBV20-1	TGCAGTGCCCGCCACGAGACAGGGGGAGACGGGGAGCTGTTTTTT	CSARHETGGDGELFF
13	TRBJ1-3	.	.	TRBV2	TGTGCCAGCAGCGGAAGTGGCGGAAACACCATATATTTT	CASSGSGGNTIYF
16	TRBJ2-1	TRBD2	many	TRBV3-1	TGTGCCAGCAGCCAAGATGGGGGACTAGGTGTTAGTGAGCAGTTCTTC	CASSQDGGLGVSEQFF
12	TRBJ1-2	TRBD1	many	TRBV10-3	TGTGCCATCAGGGGACAGATGGATGGCTACACCTTC	CAIRGQMDGYTF
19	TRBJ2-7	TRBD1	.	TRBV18	TGTGCCAGCTCACCATTCAAAACTTCATGGACAGGCCTCTCCTACGAGCAGTACTTC	CASSPFKTSWTGLSYEQYF
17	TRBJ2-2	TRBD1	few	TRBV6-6	TGTGCCAGCAGGATAACCCCGGGACAGATAAACACCGGGGAGCTGTTTTTT	CASRITPGQINTGELFF
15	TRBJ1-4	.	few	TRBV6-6	TGTGCCAGCAGTTATGATGGGGCAACTAATGAAAAACTGTTTTTT	CASSYDGATNEKLFF
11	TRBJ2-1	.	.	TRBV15	TGTGCCACCAGCAGTCGGAATGAGCAGTTCTTC	CATSSRNEQFF
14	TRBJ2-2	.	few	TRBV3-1	TGTGCCAGCAGCCCAAGGGGGAGGACCGGGGAGCTGTTTTTT	CASSPRGRTGELFF
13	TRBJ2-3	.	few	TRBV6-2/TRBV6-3	TGTGCCAGCGGCTCGGGGCCCACAGATACGCAGTATTTT	CASGSGPTDTQYF
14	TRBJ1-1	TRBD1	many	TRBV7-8	TGTGCCAGCAACGTGGACAGGGTCGACACTGAAGCTTTCTTT	CASNVDRVDTEAFF
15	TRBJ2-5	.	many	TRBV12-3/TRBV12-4	TGTGCCAGCAGTTTAAGTAGCGGTGTTAAAGAGACCCAGTACTTC	CASSLSSGVKETQYF
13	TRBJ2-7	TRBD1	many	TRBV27	TGTGCCAGCAGTCACGACAGGGACTACGAGCAGTACTTC	CASSHDRDYEQYF
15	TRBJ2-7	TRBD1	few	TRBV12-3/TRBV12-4	TGTGCCAGCAGTTCCCGACAGGGGAGCTCCTACGAGCAGTACTTC	CASSSRQGSSYEQYF
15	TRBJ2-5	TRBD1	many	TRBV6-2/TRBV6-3	TGTGCCAGCAGTTGGGACAGGGGGCAACGAGAGACCCAGTACTTC	CASSWDRGQRETQYF
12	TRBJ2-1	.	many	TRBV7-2	TGTGCCAGCAGCTTAGCCGGCCATGAGCAGTTCTTC	CASSLAGHEQFF
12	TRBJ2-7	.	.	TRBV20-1	TGCAGTGCTAGGATACAGGGCTACGAGCAGTACTTC	CSARIQGYEQYF
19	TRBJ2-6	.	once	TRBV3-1	TGTGCCAGCAGCCAATCCTCTCTTCAAATACGCTCTGGGGCCAACGTCCTGACTTTC	CASSQSSLQIRSGANVLTF
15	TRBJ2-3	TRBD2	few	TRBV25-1	TGTGCCAGCAGCGAGGCCAGCGGGGGAATAGATACGCAGTATTTT	CASSEASGGIDTQYF
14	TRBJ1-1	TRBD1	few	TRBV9	TGTGCCAGCAGCTCCGGACAGGGGAACACTGAAGCTTTCTTT	CASSSGQGNTEAFF
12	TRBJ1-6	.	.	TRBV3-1	TGTGCCAGCAGCCAAGGAGATTCATCCCTCCACTTT	CASSQGDSSLHF
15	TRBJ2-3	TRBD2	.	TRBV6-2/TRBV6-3	TGTGCCAGCGGCAGGAGACTAGCGGTCACAGATACGCAGTATTTT	CASGRRLAVTDTQYF
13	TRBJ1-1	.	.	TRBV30	TGTGCCTGGTTAGCGCAGTTGAACACTGAAGCTTTCTTT	CAWLAQLNTEAFF
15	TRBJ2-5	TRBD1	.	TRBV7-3	TGTGCCAGCAGCTTTATGGGGACAGACCAAGAGACCCAGTACTTC	CASSFMGTDQETQYF